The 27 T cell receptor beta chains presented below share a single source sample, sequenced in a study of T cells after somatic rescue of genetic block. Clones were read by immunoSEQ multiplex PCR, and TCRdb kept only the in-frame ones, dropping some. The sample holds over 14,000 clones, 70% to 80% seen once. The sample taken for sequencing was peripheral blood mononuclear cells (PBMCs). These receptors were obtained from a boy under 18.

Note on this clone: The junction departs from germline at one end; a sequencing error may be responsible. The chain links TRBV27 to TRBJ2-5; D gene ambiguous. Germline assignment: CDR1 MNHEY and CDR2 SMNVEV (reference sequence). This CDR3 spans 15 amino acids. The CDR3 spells CASRERSNRQEAQYF. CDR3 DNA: TGTGCCAGCAGAGAAAGATCCAACCGCCAAGAGGCCCAGTACTTC.

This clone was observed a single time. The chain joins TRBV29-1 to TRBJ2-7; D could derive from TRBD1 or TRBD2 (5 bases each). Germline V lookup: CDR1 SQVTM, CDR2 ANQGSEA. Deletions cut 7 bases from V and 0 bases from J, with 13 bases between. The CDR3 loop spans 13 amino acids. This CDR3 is CSGRDGNSYEQYF. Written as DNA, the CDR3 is TGCAGCGGACGGGACGGAAACTCCTACGAGCAGTACTTC.

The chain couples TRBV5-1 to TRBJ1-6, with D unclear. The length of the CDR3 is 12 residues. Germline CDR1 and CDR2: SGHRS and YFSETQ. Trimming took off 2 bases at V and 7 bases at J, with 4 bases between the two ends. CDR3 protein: CASSFPNSPLHF. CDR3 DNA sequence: TGCGCCAGCAGCTTTCCGAATTCACCCCTCCACTTT.

CDR3 DNA sequence: TGTGCCAGCAGCCAAGATTTGCTCGGGACAGGGGCGGATAATGAAAAACTGTTTTTT. It codes for CASSQDLLGTGADNEKLFF. V is TRBV9 and J is TRBJ1-4, with 10 bases identical to TRBD1. V was pared by 4 bases and J by 4 bases, with 16 bases of the junction left unmatched. The germline CDR1 and CDR2 sequences are SGDLS and YYNGEE. This CDR3 has 19 residues.

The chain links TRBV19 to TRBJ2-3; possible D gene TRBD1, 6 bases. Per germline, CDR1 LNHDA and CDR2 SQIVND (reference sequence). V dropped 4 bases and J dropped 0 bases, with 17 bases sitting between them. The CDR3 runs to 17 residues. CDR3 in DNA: TGTGCCAGTAGTAGGTACGGGACACCGGCTAGCACAGATACGCAGTATTTT. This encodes CASSRYGTPASTDTQYF.

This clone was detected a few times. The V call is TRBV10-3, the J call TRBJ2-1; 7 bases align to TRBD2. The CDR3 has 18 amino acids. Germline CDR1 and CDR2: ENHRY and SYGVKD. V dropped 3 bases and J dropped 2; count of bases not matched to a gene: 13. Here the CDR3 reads CAISDPSTRGGTYNEQFF. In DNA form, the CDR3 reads TGTGCCATCAGTGATCCCTCCACGCGCGGGGGAACCTACAATGAGCAGTTCTTC.

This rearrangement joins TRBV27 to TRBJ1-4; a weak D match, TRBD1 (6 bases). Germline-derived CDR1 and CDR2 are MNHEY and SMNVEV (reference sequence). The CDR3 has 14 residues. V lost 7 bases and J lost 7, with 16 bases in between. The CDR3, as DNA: TGTGCCAGCACCCGAGGGGGAAGCGGTGAAAAACTGTTTTTT. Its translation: CASTRGGSGEKLFF.

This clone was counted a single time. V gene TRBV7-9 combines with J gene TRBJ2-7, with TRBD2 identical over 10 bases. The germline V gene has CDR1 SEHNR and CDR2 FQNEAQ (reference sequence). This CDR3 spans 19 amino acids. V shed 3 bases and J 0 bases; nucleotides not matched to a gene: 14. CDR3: CASSLIFGLADKSSYEQYF. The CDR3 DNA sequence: TGTGCCAGCAGCTTGATCTTCGGACTAGCGGACAAGAGCTCCTACGAGCAGTACTTC.

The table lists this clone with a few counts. The CDR3 bases are TGTGCCAGCAGTTACGGGACAGGGTACAATGAGCAGTTCTTC. Translation gives CASSYGTGYNEQFF. V gene TRBV6-5 combines with J gene TRBJ2-1, with 9 bases matching TRBD1. J lost 4 bases, V lost 2 bases, and 0 bases had no gene match. Germline CDR1 and CDR2: MNHEY and SVGAGI. The CDR3 length is 14 residues.

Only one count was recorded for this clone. The chain's CDR3 is CASSYSATSYNEQFF. DNA of the CDR3: TGTGCCAGCAGTTACTCAGCTACTAGCTACAATGAGCAGTTCTTC. V and J are TRBV6-6 and TRBJ2-1; a weak D match, TRBD2 (5 bases). Deletions cut 0 bases from V and 3 bases from J, with 9 bases between. The CDR3 runs to 15 residues. The V gene's germline CDR1 is MNHNY and CDR2 SVGAGI (reference sequence).

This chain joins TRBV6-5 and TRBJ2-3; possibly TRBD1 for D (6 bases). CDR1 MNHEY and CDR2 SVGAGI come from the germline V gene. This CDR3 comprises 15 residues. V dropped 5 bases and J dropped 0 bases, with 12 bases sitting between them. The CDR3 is CASSARQASTDTQYF. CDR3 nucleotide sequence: TGTGCCAGCAGTGCACGACAGGCTAGCACAGATACGCAGTATTTT.

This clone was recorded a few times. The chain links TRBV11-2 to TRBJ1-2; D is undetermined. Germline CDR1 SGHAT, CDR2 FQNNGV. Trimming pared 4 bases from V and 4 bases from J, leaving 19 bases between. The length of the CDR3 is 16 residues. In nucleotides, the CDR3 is TGTGCCAGCAGCTCCTCTCAGTGGGCTCCCAGCTATGGCTACACCTTC. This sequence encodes CASSSSQWAPSYGYTF.

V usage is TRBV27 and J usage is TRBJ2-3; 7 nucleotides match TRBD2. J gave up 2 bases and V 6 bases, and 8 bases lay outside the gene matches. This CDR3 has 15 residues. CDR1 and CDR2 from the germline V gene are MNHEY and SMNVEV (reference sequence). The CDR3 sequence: CASSSTSSLTDTQYF. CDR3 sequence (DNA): TGTGCCAGCAGCTCGACTAGCTCCCTCACAGATACGCAGTATTTT.

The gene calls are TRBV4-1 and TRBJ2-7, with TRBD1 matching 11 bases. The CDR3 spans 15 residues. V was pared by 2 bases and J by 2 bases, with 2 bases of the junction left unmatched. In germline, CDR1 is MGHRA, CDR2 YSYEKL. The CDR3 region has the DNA TGCGCCAGCAGCCAATCGGGACAGGGGGCCTACGAGCAGTACTTC. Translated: CASSQSGQGAYEQYF.

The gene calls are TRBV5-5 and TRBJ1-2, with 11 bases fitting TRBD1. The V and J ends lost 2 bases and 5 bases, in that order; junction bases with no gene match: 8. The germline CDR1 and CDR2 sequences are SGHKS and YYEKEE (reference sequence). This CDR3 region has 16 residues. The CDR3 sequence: CASSLRTGGEGYGYTF. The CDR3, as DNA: TGTGCCAGCAGCTTAAGGACAGGGGGCGAGGGGTATGGCTACACCTTC.

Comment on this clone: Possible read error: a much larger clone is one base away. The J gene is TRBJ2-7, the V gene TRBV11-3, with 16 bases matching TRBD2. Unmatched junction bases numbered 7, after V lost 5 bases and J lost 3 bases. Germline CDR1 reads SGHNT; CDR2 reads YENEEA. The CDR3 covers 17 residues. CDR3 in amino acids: CASSTGLAGGGGYEQYF. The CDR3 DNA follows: TGTGCCAGCAGCACGGGACTAGCGGGAGGGGGGGGCTACGAGCAGTACTTC.

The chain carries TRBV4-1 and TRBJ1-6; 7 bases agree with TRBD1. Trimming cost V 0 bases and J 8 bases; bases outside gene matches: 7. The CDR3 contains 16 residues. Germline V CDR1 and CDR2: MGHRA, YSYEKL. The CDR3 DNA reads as TGCGCCAGCAGCCAAGAAGAGGGGGCGCAAGATTCACCCCTCCACTTT. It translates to CASSQEEGAQDSPLHF.

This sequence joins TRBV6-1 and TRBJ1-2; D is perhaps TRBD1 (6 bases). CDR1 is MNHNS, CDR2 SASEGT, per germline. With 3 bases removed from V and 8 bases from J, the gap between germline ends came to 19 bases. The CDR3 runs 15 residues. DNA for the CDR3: TGTGCCAGCAGTGATGCTTATTTTAGGGGGAGAGGCTACACCTTC. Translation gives CASSDAYFRGRGYTF.

The CDR3 spells CASSHLWGPHYEQYF. The CDR3 DNA follows: TGTGCCAGCAGCCACCTATGGGGGCCCCATTACGAGCAGTACTTC. This rearrangement joins TRBV14 to TRBJ2-7; weak D call: TRBD1 (6 bases). The CDR3 runs to 15 residues. The ends were cut back, 3 bases at V and 4 bases at J, with 16 bases in the middle. The germline V gene encodes CDR1 SGHDN and CDR2 FVKESK.

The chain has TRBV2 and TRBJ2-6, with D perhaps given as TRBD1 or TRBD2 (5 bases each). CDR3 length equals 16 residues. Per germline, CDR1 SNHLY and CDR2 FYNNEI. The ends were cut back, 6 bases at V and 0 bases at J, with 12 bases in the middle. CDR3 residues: CASRGTILSGANVLTF. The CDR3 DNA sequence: TGTGCCAGCAGGGGGACGATCCTCTCTGGGGCCAACGTCCTGACTTTC.

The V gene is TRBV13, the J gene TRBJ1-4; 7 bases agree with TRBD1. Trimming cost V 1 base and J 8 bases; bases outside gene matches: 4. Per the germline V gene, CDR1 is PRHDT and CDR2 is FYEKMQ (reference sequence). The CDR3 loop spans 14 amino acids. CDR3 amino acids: CASSLATGQEKLFF. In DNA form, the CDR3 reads TGTGCCAGCAGCTTAGCGACAGGGCAAGAAAAACTGTTTTTT.

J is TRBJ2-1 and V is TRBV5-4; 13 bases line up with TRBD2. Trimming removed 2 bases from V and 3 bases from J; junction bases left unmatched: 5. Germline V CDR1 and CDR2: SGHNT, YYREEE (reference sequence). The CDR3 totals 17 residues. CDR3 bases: TGTGCCAGCAGCTTAGGACTAGCGGGAGTTGGCTACAATGAGCAGTTCTTC. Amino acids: CASSLGLAGVGYNEQFF.

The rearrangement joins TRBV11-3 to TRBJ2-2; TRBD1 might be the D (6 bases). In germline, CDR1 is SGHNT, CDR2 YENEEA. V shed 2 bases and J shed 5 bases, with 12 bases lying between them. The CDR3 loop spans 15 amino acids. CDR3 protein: CASSLQGTGTGELFF. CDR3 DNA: TGTGCCAGCAGCTTACAGGGGACCGGGACCGGGGAGCTGTTTTTT.

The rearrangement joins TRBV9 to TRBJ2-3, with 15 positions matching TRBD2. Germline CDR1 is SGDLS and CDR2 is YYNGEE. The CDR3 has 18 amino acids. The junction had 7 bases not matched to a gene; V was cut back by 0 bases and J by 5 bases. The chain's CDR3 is CASSVARTSGGAKDTQYF. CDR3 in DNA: TGTGCCAGCAGCGTAGCCCGGACTAGCGGGGGGGCCAAAGATACGCAGTATTTT.

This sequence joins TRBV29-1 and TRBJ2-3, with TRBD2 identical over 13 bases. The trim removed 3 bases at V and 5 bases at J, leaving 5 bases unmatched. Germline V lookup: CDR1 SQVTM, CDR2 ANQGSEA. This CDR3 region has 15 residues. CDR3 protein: CSVDKLAGGLDTQYF. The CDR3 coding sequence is TGCAGCGTTGACAAACTAGCGGGGGGGCTAGATACGCAGTATTTT.

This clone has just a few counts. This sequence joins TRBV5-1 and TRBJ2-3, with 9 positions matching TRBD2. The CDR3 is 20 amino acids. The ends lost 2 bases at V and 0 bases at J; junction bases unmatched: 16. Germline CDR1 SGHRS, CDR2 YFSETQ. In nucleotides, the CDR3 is TGCGCCAGCAGCTTCTCCGGCCGAATTAGCGGGGGCAAAAGCACAGATACGCAGTATTTT. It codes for CASSFSGRISGGKSTDTQYF.

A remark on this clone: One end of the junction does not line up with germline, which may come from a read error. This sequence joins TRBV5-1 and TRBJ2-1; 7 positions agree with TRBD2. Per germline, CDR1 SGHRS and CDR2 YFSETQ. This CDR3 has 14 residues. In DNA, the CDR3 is TGCGCCAGCACCTTGGGGGGGAGCTACAATGAGCAGTTCTTC. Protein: CASTLGGSYNEQFF.